These 12 T cell receptor beta chains were sequenced from one sample in a study of T cells after yellow fever vaccination. MiXCR, run by TCRdb on the 5' RACE reads, gives a single entry per CDR3 protein. The profile shows just under 600,000 distinct CDR3 sequences, roughly 14% of them singletons. Source: PBMCs, taken on the day of the yellow fever booster vaccination. The source of these receptors is a man in his thirties or forties who received the YFV17D yellow fever vaccine.

A few counts support this clonotype. The V and J genes are TRBV6-1 and TRBJ2-3, with D perhaps matching TRBD2 (5 bases). Trimming removed 6 bases at V and 2 bases at J, with 15 bases between. The germline V gene encodes CDR1 MNHNS and CDR2 SASEGT. The CDR3 consists of 15 residues. The CDR3 region has the DNA TGTGCCAGCAGGCCACCGGGAACTACCACAGATACGCAGTATTTT. It codes for CASRPPGTTTDTQYF.

The chain carries TRBV20-1 and TRBJ2-1; D unresolved. The germline CDR1 and CDR2 sequences are DFQATT and SNEGSKA (reference sequence). The length of the CDR3 is 16 residues. V shed 3 bases and J shed 0 bases, with 15 bases lying between them. The CDR3 here is CSASLSLASSYNEQFF. DNA of the CDR3: TGCAGTGCTAGTCTCTCTTTGGCTAGCTCCTACAATGAGCAGTTCTTC.

This clonotype has more than one count but fewer than ten. This chain uses TRBV7-2 with TRBJ1-3; no reliable D call. V lost 5 bases and J 8 bases, leaving 16 bases between the germline ends. There are 14 residues in the CDR3. The germline V gene encodes CDR1 SGHTA and CDR2 FQGNSA. The chain's CDR3 is CASSLTYNGDTIYF. DNA for the CDR3: TGTGCCAGCAGCCTGACCTACAACGGGGACACCATATATTTT.

V and J are TRBV6-2 or TRBV6-3 and TRBJ2-1; perhaps TRBD2 as D (6 bases). Trimming took off 5 bases at V and 2 bases at J, with 10 bases between the two ends. The V gene's germline CDR1 is MNHEY and CDR2 SVGEGT. CDR3 size: 14 residues. CDR3 in amino acids: CASSLRDAYNEQFF. CDR3 sequence (DNA): TGTGCCAGCAGTCTGCGGGACGCCTACAATGAGCAGTTCTTC.

In its sample, this clonotype was seen many times. V usage is TRBV5-1 and J usage is TRBJ2-7; maybe TRBD1 (6 bases). Germline CDR1 SGHRS, CDR2 YFSETQ. V lost 4 bases and J 3 bases, leaving 11 bases between the germline ends. The CDR3 contains 13 residues. The CDR3 DNA sequence: TGCGCCAGCAGCCTAGGGACATTCTACGAGCAGTACTTC. Translation gives CASSLGTFYEQYF.

The chain employs TRBV5-5 and TRBJ2-1; perhaps TRBD2 as D (5 bases). Trimming took 7 bases from V and 5 from J, leaving 22 bases between them. There are 16 residues in the CDR3. Germline V gene lookup returns CDR1 SGHKS and CDR2 YYEKEE (reference sequence). CDR3 region: CASGASSRGGNNEQFF. The CDR3 DNA reads as TGTGCCAGCGGCGCATCGTCTCGAGGAGGTAACAATGAGCAGTTCTTC.

With respect to this clonotype: At one end the junction does not follow the germline gene, possibly because of a read error. V usage is TRBV6-2 or TRBV6-3 and J usage is TRBJ2-4; 8 bases map to TRBD1. The CDR3 extends over 14 amino acids. Germline V lookup: CDR1 MNHEY, CDR2 SVGEGT. CDR3 protein: CASGYGQGGSIQYF. The CDR3, as DNA: TGTGCCAGCGGTTACGGACAGGGAGGTAGCATTCAGTACTTC.

The chain is built from TRBV28 and TRBJ2-7; D gene unclear. The V and J ends lost 7 bases and 5 bases respectively, with 9 bases between them. From germline, CDR1 is MDHEN and CDR2 SYDVKM. The CDR3 is made up of 11 amino acids. CDR3 nucleotides: TGTGCCAGCAAAGGTTGGAACGAGCAGTACTTC. This translates into CASKGWNEQYF.

The chain is built from TRBV30 and TRBJ2-7, with 9 bases aligning to TRBD1. Looked up from germline, CDR1 is GTSNPN and CDR2 is SVGIG (reference sequence). V lost 5 bases and J lost 6; bases outside the gene matches: 14. The CDR3 totals 15 residues. The CDR3 spells CAWHYRDRVRSEQYF. DNA of the CDR3: TGTGCCTGGCATTACCGGGACAGGGTGAGGAGCGAGCAGTACTTC.

This clonotype was found a few times. V is TRBV4-3 and J is TRBJ2-3, with 8 nucleotides matching TRBD2. Germline CDR1 and CDR2: LGHNA and YSLEER. The junction had 10 bases not matched to a gene; V was cut back by 2 bases and J by 3 bases. The CDR3 is 17 amino acids. CDR3 residues: CASSQYPSGSGTDTQYF. CDR3 DNA: TGCGCCAGCAGCCAATACCCTAGCGGGTCAGGGACAGATACGCAGTATTTT.

This clonotype showed up just a few times. The chain employs TRBV9 and TRBJ2-1; perhaps TRBD2 as D (5 bases). CDR1 is SGDLS and CDR2 is YYNGEE in the germline V gene. The V end was cut by 2 bases, the J end by 6 bases, with 12 bases between. The CDR3 sequence is 14 residues long. Here the CDR3 reads CASSVGRGSNEQFF. The CDR3 DNA follows: TGTGCCAGCAGCGTCGGGCGAGGGAGCAATGAGCAGTTCTTC.

Only a few counts were recorded for this clonotype. The rearrangement uses TRBV23-1 and TRBJ2-3; TRBD2 matches at 12 bases. TRBV23-1 is an open reading frame whose function is uncertain. V lost 3 bases, J lost 10 bases, and 8 bases stayed unmatched. This CDR3 has 15 residues. CDR3 amino acids: CASSHPTSGRDPQYF. The CDR3 nucleotides read TGCGCCAGCAGTCATCCGACTAGCGGGAGAGACCCGCAGTATTTT.